The entry below gives a single TCR beta chain sequence along with its context. Use of 60 Vbeta and 13 Jbeta primers characterized the PCR. The data were produced by immunoSEQ multiplex PCR, yet TCRdb's version contains in-frame clones alone and is incomplete. The table shows tens of thousands of clones, with roughly 80% occurring only once. This specimen belongs to a study of cytomegalovirus exposure and HLA in healthy donors. CDR1 GTSNPN and CDR2 SVGIG come from the germline V gene (reference sequence). The CDR3 runs to 14 residues. The V segment lost 2 bases and the J segment 0 bases; nucleotides outside the gene matches: 2. Donors in the study were healthy people who gave bone marrow.

The chain couples TRBV30 to TRBJ2-5, with TRBD1 matching 8 bases. Sequenced sample: PBMCs. The clonotype was recovered from a man aged 25 to 40 in good health and CMV-seronegative. As DNA, the CDR3 is TGTGCCTGGAGTCAGGGGGCGGACCAAGAGACCCAGTACTTC. Protein sequence: CAWSQGADQETQYF.